Listed here are 30 T cell receptor beta chains from one sample, sequenced in a study of blood T cell repertoires in COVID-19. Assay: immunoSEQ multiplex PCR; the TCRdb copy retains only in-frame clones and omits some. This table holds roughly 300,000 clones, around 87% found once. Sequenced sample: peripheral blood. Receptors were obtained from a woman between 50 and 59 years old who had recovered from COVID-19.

For the CDR3, the DNA is TGTGCCAGCAGACCGTCGGGGGATACGCAGTATTTT. It yields the protein CASRPSGDTQYF. The V and J genes are TRBV28 and TRBJ2-3; a weak D match, TRBD2 (5 bases). The CDR3 runs to 12 residues. Trimming shortened V by 6 bases and J by 6 bases, and 10 bases separated the two germline ends. Per the germline V gene, CDR1 is MDHEN and CDR2 is SYDVKM.

Note on this clone: Other nucleotide sequences in the sample specify the same CDR3. The chain combines TRBV28 with TRBJ1-5; a weak D match, TRBD1 (5 bases). The ends were cut back, 3 bases at V and 6 bases at J, with 6 bases in the middle. Germline V gives CDR1 MDHEN, CDR2 SYDVKM. This CDR3 has 12 residues. The CDR3 loop reads CASSLGGQPQHF. The CDR3 DNA reads TGTGCCAGCAGTTTGGGGGGTCAGCCCCAGCATTTT.

This clone showed up just once. V usage is TRBV5-1 and J usage is TRBJ1-1; TRBD1 agrees at 11 bases. In germline, CDR1 is SGHRS, CDR2 YFSETQ. The CDR3 contains 17 residues. The ends lost 4 bases at V and 3 bases at J; junction bases unmatched: 11. Here the CDR3 reads CASSTRPRGQGDTEAFF. CDR3 sequence (DNA): TGCGCCAGCAGCACCAGACCCAGGGGACAGGGGGACACTGAAGCTTTCTTT.

This rearrangement joins TRBV4-3 to TRBJ1-2, with a possible D match to TRBD1 (6 bases). The CDR3 runs to 15 residues. V was cut by 0 bases and J by 5 bases, with 13 bases left in between. Germline V CDR1 and CDR2: LGHNA, YSLEER. The CDR3 spells CASSQEGGVTYGYTF. The CDR3 DNA reads TGCGCCAGCAGCCAAGAAGGGGGGGTTACTTATGGCTACACCTTC.

The CDR3 region has the DNA TGTGCCCCCTATCGGGTGCGGGGCCAAGAGACCCAGTACTTC. Its protein is CAPYRVRGQETQYF. The gene calls are TRBV21-1 and TRBJ2-5; the D call of TRBD2 is as the table states it, not checked on the DNA. TRBV21-1 is assigned pseudogene status. This CDR3 region has 14 residues.

Only one count was recorded for this clone. A junction end diverges from the germline sequence, so it may reflect a read error. The rearrangement joins TRBV5-8 to TRBJ1-1, with TRBD1 identical over 9 bases. The CDR3 consists of 14 residues. Germline V gene sequence: CDR1 SGHTS, CDR2 YDEGEE. Here the CDR3 DNA reads TGTGCCAGCAGTTTGGGACAGGGAGGCACTGAAGCTTTCTTT. It specifies CASSLGQGGTEAFF.

The J gene is TRBJ2-7, the V gene TRBV19; the D gene is possibly TRBD2 (6 bases). V lost 8 bases and J 2 bases, leaving 16 bases between the germline ends. Germline CDR1 and CDR2: LNHDA and SQIVND (reference sequence). The CDR3 covers 14 residues. As DNA, the CDR3 is TGTGCCAGTGCGACCCGGGACTCAACCTACGAGCAGTACTTC. It specifies CASATRDSTYEQYF.

The CDR3 protein is CASSPSGVADYNEQFF. For the CDR3, the DNA is TGTGCCAGCTCACCATCCGGGGTGGCGGACTACAATGAGCAGTTCTTC. The chain employs TRBV18 and TRBJ2-1, with a tentative D call TRBD2 (5 bases). The germline V and J ends were trimmed by 2 bases and 3 bases, with 14 bases remaining between them. The V gene's germline CDR1 is KGHSH and CDR2 LQKENI. This CDR3 contains 16 residues.

The chain recombines TRBV27 with TRBJ2-3, with D perhaps TRBD1 (6 bases). V was shortened by 3 bases and J by 1 base, with 14 bases between the two germline ends. Germline values: CDR1 MNHEY, CDR2 SMNVEV (reference sequence). The length of the CDR3 is 16 residues. CDR3 nucleotides: TGTGCCAGCAGTTTCCGAAACAGGGCCCGCACAGATACGCAGTATTTT. Translating it yields CASSFRNRARTDTQYF.

This rearrangement joins TRBV11-2 to TRBJ2-1; D might be TRBD2 (6 bases). CDR3 size: 14 residues. From germline, CDR1 is SGHAT and CDR2 FQNNGV. The V and J ends lost 7 bases and 8 bases respectively, with 18 bases between them. CDR3 bases: TGTGCCAGCACCTCACGGGAGTTTCCCCATGAGCAGTTCTTC. Translation: CASTSREFPHEQFF. Full variable domain (rest looked up from reference TRBV11-2 and TRBJ2-1): EAGVAQSPRYKIIEKRQSVAFWCNPISGHATLYWYQQILGQGPKLLIQFQNNGVVDDSQLPKDRFSAERLKGVDSTLKIQPAKLEDSAVYLCASTSREFPHEQFFGPGTRLTVL.

This clone was seen just once. The chain links TRBV14 to TRBJ1-6; D gene uncertain. The CDR3 is 15 residues long. Trimming stripped 2 bases from V and 7 bases from J, with 12 bases between. Germline V gives CDR1 SGHDN, CDR2 FVKESK. DNA of the CDR3: TGTGCCAGCAGCCAACTGAGGGCCGAGAATTCACCCCTCCACTTT. It codes for CASSQLRAENSPLHF.

The rearrangement uses TRBV9 and TRBJ1-2, with D perhaps TRBD1 (5 bases). Per germline, CDR1 SGDLS and CDR2 YYNGEE. V was clipped by 4 bases and J by 8 bases, with 21 bases between them. The CDR3 loop spans 15 amino acids. DNA of the CDR3: TGTGCCAGCAGCAGGCCGGGACCCCCGGGAGAAGGCTACACCTTC. Translating gives CASSRPGPPGEGYTF.

In this sample, this clone turned up a few times. V gene TRBV3-1 (or the pseudogene TRBV3-2) combines with J gene TRBJ2-1; 7 positions agree with TRBD2. Germline CDR1 is LGHDT and CDR2 is YNNKEL (reference sequence). The CDR3 contains 15 residues. V lost 4 bases, J lost 4 bases, and 7 bases stayed unmatched. CDR3 in DNA: TGTGCCAGCAGCCGTTGGTCTAGCGGTTACAATGAGCAGTTCTTC. The encoded protein is CASSRWSSGYNEQFF.

The chain joins TRBV19 to TRBJ2-5, with a possible D match to TRBD1 (6 bases). The CDR3 has 14 amino acids. Germline loops: CDR1 LNHDA, CDR2 SQIVND (reference sequence). V was pared by 3 bases and J by 2 bases, with 10 bases between. The CDR3 protein is CASSITGRQETQYF. The CDR3 DNA reads TGTGCCAGTAGTATTACAGGGCGGCAAGAGACCCAGTACTTC.

V usage is TRBV5-4 and J usage is TRBJ1-6; the match to TRBD1 covers 7 bases. In germline, CDR1 is SGHNT, CDR2 YYREEE (reference sequence). CDR3 length equals 14 residues. Unmatched junction bases numbered 7, after V lost 2 bases and J lost 11 bases. The DNA for the CDR3 is TGTGCCAGCAGCTTACAGGGGAGGAGTACACCCCTCCACTTT. It is translated as CASSLQGRSTPLHF.

The rearrangement links TRBV5-5 to TRBJ2-5; 7 nucleotides align to TRBD2. CDR3 length: 15 residues. Per the germline V gene, CDR1 is SGHKS and CDR2 is YYEKEE (reference sequence). V was pared by 4 bases and J by 5 bases, with 11 bases of the junction left unmatched. CDR3 loop: CASSELARTSETQYF. The CDR3 bases are TGTGCCAGCAGCGAACTAGCGAGGACCTCGGAGACCCAGTACTTC.

V usage is TRBV28 and J usage is TRBJ2-2; D unresolved. V shed 8 bases and J shed 4 bases, with 11 bases lying between them. The CDR3 sequence is 13 residues long. Germline V gene data show CDR1 as MDHEN and CDR2 as SYDVKM. CDR3 coding DNA: TGTGCCAGCCGCTCGGGTAGCACCGGGGAGCTGTTTTTT. Protein: CASRSGSTGELFF.

The chain recombines TRBV3-1 (or the pseudogene TRBV3-2) with TRBJ2-1; D call uncertain. Trimming removed 4 bases at V and 0 bases at J, with 13 bases between. This CDR3 contains 16 residues. Germline-derived CDR1 and CDR2 are LGHDT and YNNKEL (reference sequence). CDR3 region: CASSLIGTVSYNEQFF. The CDR3, as DNA: TGTGCCAGCAGCCTCATTGGCACAGTCTCCTACAATGAGCAGTTCTTC.

J is TRBJ2-1 and V is TRBV3-1 (or the pseudogene TRBV3-2), with 7 nucleotides matching TRBD2. Losses at the gene ends were 4 bases for V and 5 bases for J; bases not matched to a gene: 5. The CDR3 spans 14 residues. CDR1 is LGHDT, CDR2 YNNKEL, per germline (reference sequence). The CDR3 DNA is TGTGCCAGCAGCCGCCGGGACTACAACAATGAGCAGTTCTTC. Its translation: CASSRRDYNNEQFF.

The chain uses TRBV2 and TRBJ1-5, with a possible D match to TRBD1 (5 bases). This CDR3 comprises 18 residues. Deletions cut 6 bases from V and 2 bases from J, with 23 bases between. Per the germline V gene, CDR1 is SNHLY and CDR2 is FYNNEI. In DNA form, the CDR3 reads TGTGCCAGCAGGGCCCCAGGCGCGGGAGGGGTTCGCAATCAGCCCCAGCATTTT. Translation: CASRAPGAGGVRNQPQHF.

This clone has a handful of counts. The chain combines TRBV7-8 with TRBJ1-5; 11 nucleotides agree with TRBD1. Germline V gives CDR1 SGHVS, CDR2 FQNEAQ. J was trimmed by 7 bases and V by 5 bases; bases with no gene match: 7. This CDR3 has 15 amino acids. CDR3 protein: CASSTGTGGGQPQHF. CDR3 DNA: TGTGCCAGCAGCACGGGGACAGGGGGAGGGCAGCCCCAGCATTTT.

J is TRBJ2-7 and V is TRBV7-9, with 10 positions matching TRBD1. Germline CDR1 reads SEHNR; CDR2 reads FQNEAQ (reference sequence). This CDR3 comprises 15 residues. V lost 4 bases to trimming and J lost 5 bases; unmatched junction nucleotides: 8. CDR3 residues: CASSSRVGQGDEQYF. The DNA of the CDR3 is TGTGCCAGCAGCTCCCGAGTCGGACAGGGGGACGAGCAGTACTTC. Drawing the rest from reference TRBV7-9 and TRBJ2-7, the complete variable domain is DTGVSQNPRHKITKRGQNVTFRCDPISEHNRLYWYRQTLGQGPEFLTYFQNEAQLEKSRLLSDRFSAERPKGSFSTLEIQRTEQGDSAMYLCASSSRVGQGDEQYFGPGTRLTVT.

The chain uses TRBV4-1 and TRBJ2-3; TRBD2 agrees at 12 bases. V dropped 1 base and J dropped 5; count of bases not matched to a gene: 4. This CDR3 contains 16 residues. CDR1 is MGHRA and CDR2 is YSYEKL in the germline V gene. DNA of the CDR3: TGCGCCAGCAGCCAAGCCGGGACTAGCGGGCTAGATACGCAGTATTTT. It yields the protein CASSQAGTSGLDTQYF.

The gene calls are TRBV11-1 and TRBJ1-3, with D possibly matching TRBD1 (6 bases). Per the germline V gene, CDR1 is SGHAT and CDR2 is FQDESV (reference sequence). The CDR3 runs 17 residues. Trimming took 0 bases from V and 2 from J, leaving 14 bases between them. CDR3 sequence: CASSLALRTDAGNTIYF. The CDR3 coding sequence is TGTGCCAGCAGCTTAGCCCTACGGACAGACGCTGGAAACACCATATATTTT.

This chain links TRBV30 with TRBJ1-4; 7 bases line up with TRBD1. Germline V lookup: CDR1 GTSNPN, CDR2 SVGIG (reference sequence). CDR3 length: 15 residues. In nucleotides, the CDR3 is TGTGCGGGTTCGGACAGGTTTTCATCTAATGAAAAACTGTTTTTT. Its translation: CAGSDRFSSNEKLFF.

The J gene is TRBJ2-7, the V gene TRBV18; a weak D match, TRBD1 (7 bases). CDR3 length equals 14 residues. V lost 2 bases and J 4 bases, leaving 12 bases between the germline ends. Germline-derived CDR1 and CDR2 are KGHSH and LQKENI. This chain's CDR3 is CASSPAAGGYEQYF. CDR3 DNA: TGTGCCAGCTCACCAGCGGCAGGGGGGTACGAGCAGTACTTC.

The chain carries TRBV10-3 and TRBJ1-4; the D gene is possibly TRBD1 (6 bases). This CDR3 contains 16 residues. V lost 3 bases to trimming and J lost 8 bases, with 19 bases between them. Germline V lookup: CDR1 ENHRY, CDR2 SYGVKD. Here the CDR3 reads CAISEHEGEKKEKLFF. The CDR3 DNA follows: TGTGCCATCAGTGAACATGAGGGGGAGAAGAAAGAAAAACTGTTTTTT.

In its sample, this clone was seen a few times. This chain uses TRBV7-2 with TRBJ2-7, with 8 bases lining up with TRBD2. Trimming removed 9 bases from V and 5 bases from J; junction bases left unmatched: 6. Germline loops: CDR1 SGHTA, CDR2 FQGNSA. The CDR3 sequence is 12 residues long. As DNA, the CDR3 is TGTGCCAGTTCGGGGGGGTTCAACGAGCAGTACTTC. This sequence encodes CASSGGFNEQYF.

This rearrangement joins TRBV2 to TRBJ2-5; perhaps TRBD2 as D (5 bases). The CDR3 length is 15 residues. The ends were cut back, 8 bases at V and 0 bases at J, with 16 bases in the middle. Germline V gene sequence: CDR1 SNHLY, CDR2 FYNNEI. CDR3 DNA: TGTGCCAGCTCCCCCGACGACGGGAACCAAGAGACCCAGTACTTC. Protein product: CASSPDDGNQETQYF.

The chain couples TRBV19 to TRBJ2-4; 7 positions match TRBD1. Germline V gene data show CDR1 as LNHDA and CDR2 as SQIVND (reference sequence). There are 13 residues in the CDR3. V lost 5 bases to trimming and J lost 9 bases; unmatched junction nucleotides: 7. In nucleotides, the CDR3 is TGTGCCAGTAGTGCGGACAGGTTGGGCATTCAGTACTTC. Its translation is CASSADRLGIQYF. Looking up the rest from reference TRBV19 and TRBJ2-4 gives the full variable domain: DGGITQSPKYLFRKEGQNVTLSCEQNLNHDAMYWYRQDPGQGLRLIYYSQIVNDFQKGDIAEGYSVSREKKESFPLTVTSAQKNPTAFYLCASSADRLGIQYFGAGTRLSVL.